A selection of T cell receptor beta chains follows, all from one sample in a study of CD8+CD57+ T cells in acquired aplastic anemia. A single record per CDR3 protein comes from TCRdb applying MiXCR to the reads. Counted here are around 430,000 distinct CDR3 sequences, around 32% occurring once; the ten biggest clones make up less than 1%. The source material was sorted CD4+, CD8+, or CD8+CD57+ T cells (not recorded which) from PBMCs. Source of these receptors: a human donor with aplastic anemia. Each CDR3 is given with its conserved first and last residue. Each record gives: clone size, J gene, D gene, V gene, CDR3 length, CDR3 DNA, CDR3 protein. The D gene is left open where the match is weak. The listing skips clone size in some rows; elsewhere it reads once, few, many or a size class.

few	TRBJ1-6	-	TRBV2	15	TGTGCCAGCATGCTAGCGAGCTCCTATAATTCACCCCTCCACTTT	CASMLASSYNSPLHF
many	TRBJ1-2	-	TRBV2	14	TGTGCCAGCAGTGCCTTACAGGTTAACTATGGCTACACCTTC	CASSALQVNYGYTF
many	TRBJ1-6	TRBD1	TRBV14	18	TGTGCCAGCAGCCAAGATCTTGGACAGGGGGCTTGGAATTCACCCCTCCACTTT	CASSQDLGQGAWNSPLHF
few	TRBJ2-2	-	TRBV7-9	14	TGTGCCAGCAGCCTTTCGGCAAGCGCCGGGGAGCTGTTTTTT	CASSLSASAGELFF
many	TRBJ2-7	-	TRBV6-2/TRBV6-3	13	TGTGCCAGCAGTTACAGAGGGTCCTACGAGCAGTACTTC	CASSYRGSYEQYF
-	TRBJ2-3	TRBD2	TRBV4-3	15	TGCGCCAGCAGCCAAGCGGGGGGGCCTAGAGATACGCAGTATTTT	CASSQAGGPRDTQYF
few	TRBJ1-2	-	TRBV12-3/TRBV12-4	14	TGTGCCAGCACCCCCGGCGTCCCTAACTATGGCTACACCTTC	CASTPGVPNYGYTF
many	TRBJ2-3	-	TRBV9	14	TGTGCCAGCAGCCCAGTTTGGGGAGCAGATACGCAGTATTTT	CASSPVWGADTQYF
-	TRBJ1-4	TRBD1	TRBV11-2	17	TGTGCCAGCAGCTTAACAGGGGGGGTTGCAACTAGTGAAAAACTGTTTTTT	CASSLTGGVATSEKLFF
-	TRBJ2-3	-	TRBV19	17	TGTGCCAGTAGCCCCCGGAGGGGTGGCGGGGTCCCAGATACGCAGTATTTT	CASSPRRGGGVPDTQYF
-	TRBJ2-7	-	TRBV12-3/TRBV12-4	12	TGTGCCAGCAGGGTAGGGAGAAACGAGCAGTACTTC	CASRVGRNEQYF
few	TRBJ1-4	-	TRBV7-9	13	TGCGCCAGCAGCCAAATCAGATGGGAAAAACTGTTTTTT	CASSQIRWEKLFF
-	TRBJ2-7	-	TRBV15	15	TGTGCCACCAGCAGCCAAGGTCGGGGCTCCTACGAGCAGTACTTC	CATSSQGRGSYEQYF
many	TRBJ2-3	TRBD2	TRBV7-3	17	TGTGCCAGCAGCTTAATGGGGCTAGCGGGAGGGAAAGATACGCAGTATTTT	CASSLMGLAGGKDTQYF
few	TRBJ2-3	TRBD2	TRBV10-3	17	TGTGCCATCAGTACGAAGACTAGCGGGGGGGCCACAGATACGCAGTATTTT	CAISTKTSGGATDTQYF
many	TRBJ2-1	-	TRBV19	12	TGTGCCACCAAGCGGAACTACAATGAGCAGTTCTTC	CATKRNYNEQFF
many	TRBJ1-6	TRBD1	TRBV7-3	15	TGTGCCAGCAGCTTAGGGGGACAGGGAAGTTCACCCCTCCACTTT	CASSLGGQGSSPLHF
few	TRBJ2-7	TRBD1	TRBV9	14	TGTGCCAGCAGCCCCCAGGGGGCCCCCTACGAGCAGTACTTC	CASSPQGAPYEQYF
-	TRBJ2-4	-	TRBV7-2	13	TGTGCCAGCAGCTTGGGCTCGGGTAACATTCAGTACTTC	CASSLGSGNIQYF
many	TRBJ1-2	-	TRBV10-3	14	TGTGCCAGCAGTCGGCAAGGACTGAACTATGGCTACACCTTC	CASSRQGLNYGYTF
many	TRBJ1-2	TRBD1	TRBV20-1	13	TGCAGTGCCTTGGACAGGGTGAAATATGGCTACACCTTC	CSALDRVKYGYTF
-	TRBJ1-6	TRBD1	TRBV19	16	TGTGCCAGTAGTACCGGGACAGGATTGAATAATTCACCCCTCCACTTT	CASSTGTGLNNSPLHF
many	TRBJ1-2	-	TRBV11-2	16	TGTGCCAGCAGCTTAGGCCCGGGGGCGCAGGGGTATGGCTACACCTTC	CASSLGPGAQGYGYTF
-	TRBJ1-2	-	TRBV19	13	TGTGCCAGTACCCCCCCGGGACGGTATGGCTACACCTTC	CASTPPGRYGYTF
few	TRBJ1-6	-	TRBV14	18	TGTGCCAGCAGCCAATTTTCCGGGTCTAGCTCCTATAATTCACCCCTCCACTTT	CASSQFSGSSSYNSPLHF
-	TRBJ1-3	-	TRBV5-1	17	TGCGCCAGAAGCTTGGTGGGTGGCAGCTACTCTGGAAACACCATATATTTT	CARSLVGGSYSGNTIYF
-	TRBJ2-1	TRBD2	TRBV9	16	TGTGCCAGCAGCGTTTGGAGCGGGACCCAGTACAATGAGCAGTTCTTC	CASSVWSGTQYNEQFF
few	TRBJ1-1	-	TRBV5-1	16	TGCGCCAGCAGCTTGGGGGACGACAGATTGAACACTGAAGCTTTCTTT	CASSLGDDRLNTEAFF
many	TRBJ2-2	-	TRBV19	14	TGTGCCAGTAGTATAGATCGGGCCACCGGGGAGCTGTTTTTT	CASSIDRATGELFF
-	TRBJ2-1	-	TRBV3-1	15	TGTGCCAGCAGCCAGGATAAGACAGGCTTCAATGAGCAGTTCTTC	CASSQDKTGFNEQFF
few	TRBJ1-1	-	TRBV30	12	TGTGCCTGGACCCAGGGGCAAACTGAAGCTTTCTTT	CAWTQGQTEAFF
many	TRBJ1-6	-	TRBV11-1	13	TGTGCCAGCAGCTTAGCAGGAAATTCACCCCTCCACTTT	CASSLAGNSPLHF
few	TRBJ2-1	-	TRBV11-2	15	TGTGCCAGCAGTTACTCCGTTAATACCTACAATGAGCAGTTCTTC	CASSYSVNTYNEQFF
many	TRBJ1-1	-	TRBV15	16	TGTGCCACCAGCAGACCCCAGGGACGGTCGAACACTGAAGCTTTCTTT	CATSRPQGRSNTEAFF
many	TRBJ1-5	-	TRBV2	16	TGTGCCAGCACCGCGGGGGACATTGACCTCAATCAGCCCCAGCATTTT	CASTAGDIDLNQPQHF
-	TRBJ2-2	TRBD2	TRBV19	14	TGTGCCAGCGCCCAGCGGGGGGGCCCCGGGGAGCTGTTTTTT	CASAQRGGPGELFF
-	TRBJ1-5	TRBD1	TRBV12-3/TRBV12-4	15	TGTGCCAGCTCACCACAGGGGGACAGCAATCAGCCCCAGCATTTT	CASSPQGDSNQPQHF
many	TRBJ1-2	-	TRBV20-1	14	TGCAGTGCTAGTTCGGGGGGCCGAGGGTATGGCTACACCTTC	CSASSGGRGYGYTF
few	TRBJ1-2	-	TRBV2	14	TGTGCCAGCAGTGATTTGGCAAGGCCGAGTGGCTACACCTTC	CASSDLARPSGYTF
-	TRBJ2-5	-	TRBV6-2/TRBV6-3	13	TGTGCCAGCAACGGACTACGCCAAGAGACCCAGTACTTC	CASNGLRQETQYF
-	TRBJ2-7	TRBD2	TRBV11-2	16	TGTGCCAGCAGCTTAGGTTTTAGACTAGCTTGCTACGAGCAGTACTTC	CASSLGFRLACYEQYF
few	TRBJ2-2	TRBD2	TRBV6-2/TRBV6-3	15	TGTGCCAGCAGTTGCGTAGCGGGGGGATACATGGAGCTGTTTTTT	CASSCVAGGYMELFF
-	TRBJ1-4	-	TRBV4-1	16	TGCGCCAGCAGCCAAGGAGAGGACAGTTTCGATGAAAAACTGTTTTTT	CASSQGEDSFDEKLFF
many	TRBJ1-2	-	TRBV15	12	TGTGCCACAGGGACCGCCAACTATGGCTACACCTTC	CATGTANYGYTF
-	TRBJ1-5	TRBD1	TRBV20-1	13	TGCAGTGCGGAGGGCAGGGGGCGGCAGCCCCAGCATTTT	CSAEGRGRQPQHF
-	TRBJ2-6	-	TRBV9	19	TGTGCCAGCAGCGTGGAGTCCCAGGGCCCAGTCTCTGGGGCCAACGTCCTGACTTTC	CASSVESQGPVSGANVLTF
few	TRBJ1-1	-	TRBV12-2	14	TGTGCAATTCGCCGGGGTGGGGGGAACACTGAAGCTTTCTTT	CAIRRGGGNTEAFF
many	TRBJ1-2	-	TRBV7-8	16	TGTGCCAGCAGCTCGGAACGGCTTTCTGGGTACTATGGCTACACCTTC	CASSSERLSGYYGYTF
-	TRBJ2-7	-	TRBV7-2	15	TGTGCCAGCAGCTTTACAGGGAGGGGGACCTACGAGCAGTACTTC	CASSFTGRGTYEQYF
few	TRBJ2-3	TRBD2	TRBV5-1	14	TGCGCCAGCACTGGGGGAGGGCTATTAGATACGCAGTATTTT	CASTGGGLLDTQYF